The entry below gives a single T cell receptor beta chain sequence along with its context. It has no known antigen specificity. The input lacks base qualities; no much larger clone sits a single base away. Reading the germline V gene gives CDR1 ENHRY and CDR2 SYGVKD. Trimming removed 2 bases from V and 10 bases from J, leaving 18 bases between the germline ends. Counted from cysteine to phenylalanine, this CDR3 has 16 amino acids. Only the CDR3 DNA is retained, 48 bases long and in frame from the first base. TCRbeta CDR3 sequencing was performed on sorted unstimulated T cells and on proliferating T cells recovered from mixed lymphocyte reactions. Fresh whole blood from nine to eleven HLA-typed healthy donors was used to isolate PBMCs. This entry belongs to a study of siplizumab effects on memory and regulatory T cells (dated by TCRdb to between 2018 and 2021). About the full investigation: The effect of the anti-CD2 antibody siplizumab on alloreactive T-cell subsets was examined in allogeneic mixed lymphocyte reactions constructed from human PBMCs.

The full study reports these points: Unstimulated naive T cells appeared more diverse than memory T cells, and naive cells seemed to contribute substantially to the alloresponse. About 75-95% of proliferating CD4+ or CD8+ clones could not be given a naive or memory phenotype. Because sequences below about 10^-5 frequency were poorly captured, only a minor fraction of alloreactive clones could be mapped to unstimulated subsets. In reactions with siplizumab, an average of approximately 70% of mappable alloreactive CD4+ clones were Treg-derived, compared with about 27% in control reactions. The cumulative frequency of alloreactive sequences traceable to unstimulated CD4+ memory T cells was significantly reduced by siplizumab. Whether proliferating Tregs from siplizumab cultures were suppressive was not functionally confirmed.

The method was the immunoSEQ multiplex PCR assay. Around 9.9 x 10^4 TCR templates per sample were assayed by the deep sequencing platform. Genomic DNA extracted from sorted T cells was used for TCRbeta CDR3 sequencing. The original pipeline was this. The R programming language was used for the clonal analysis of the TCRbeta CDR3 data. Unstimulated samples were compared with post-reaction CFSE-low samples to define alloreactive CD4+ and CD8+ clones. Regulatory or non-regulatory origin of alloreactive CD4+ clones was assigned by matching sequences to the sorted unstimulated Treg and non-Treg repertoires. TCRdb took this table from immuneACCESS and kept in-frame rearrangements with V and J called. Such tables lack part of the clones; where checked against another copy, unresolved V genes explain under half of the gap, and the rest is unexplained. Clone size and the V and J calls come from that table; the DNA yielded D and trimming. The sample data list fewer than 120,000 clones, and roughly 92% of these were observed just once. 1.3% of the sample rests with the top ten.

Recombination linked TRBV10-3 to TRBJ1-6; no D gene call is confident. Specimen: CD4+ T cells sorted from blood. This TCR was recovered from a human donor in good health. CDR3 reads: CAISEIGKGLLSPLHF. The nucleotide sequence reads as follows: TGTGCCATCAGTGAGATCGGGAAGGGTCTGTTGTCACCCCTCCACTTT.